What follows are 27 T cell receptor beta chains derived from one specimen sequenced in a study of blood T cell repertoires in COVID-19. Method: immunoSEQ multiplex PCR; TCRdb's copy keeps in-frame clones and lacks some. The sample shows 250,000 to 300,000 clones, approximately 79% of them seen only once. Sequenced: PBMCs or T cells enriched from blood (not recorded which). The receptors here all came from a man aged 30 to 39 with acute COVID-19.

The gene calls are TRBV18 and TRBJ1-4; D perhaps matches TRBD1 (5 bases). CDR1 and CDR2 (germline): KGHSH, LQKENI. With 4 bases removed from V and 15 bases from J, the gap between germline ends came to 30 bases. This CDR3 contains 17 residues. The CDR3 DNA follows: TGTGCCAGCTCACGAGGTGGTAAACAGGATCAACTACGGGGGTTGTTTTTT. This codes for CASSRGGKQDQLRGLFF.

The V gene is TRBV7-8, the J gene TRBJ2-3; D unclear. From germline, CDR1 is SGHVS and CDR2 FQNEAQ. The CDR3 runs 11 residues. Trimming pared 5 bases from V and 6 bases from J, leaving 6 bases between. CDR3 sequence: CASSSPDTQYF. The CDR3 bases are TGTGCCAGCAGCAGCCCGGATACGCAGTATTTT. Complete variable domain (other parts from reference TRBV7-8 and TRBJ2-3): GAGVSQSPRYKVAKRGQDVALRCDPISGHVSLFWYQQALGQGPEFLTYFQNEAQLDKSGLPSDRFFAERPEGSVSTLKIQRTQQEDSAVYLCASSSPDTQYFGPGTRLTVL.

The CDR3 loop is CASSPSGGRGDGYTF. For the CDR3, the DNA is TGTGCCAGCAGCCCCTCCGGTGGTAGGGGCGATGGCTACACCTTC. This chain connects TRBV11-3 to TRBJ1-2; weak D call: TRBD1 (5 bases). Trimming took off 5 bases at V and 6 bases at J, with 19 bases between the two ends. Germline CDR1 SGHNT, CDR2 YENEEA. This CDR3 spans 15 amino acids.

The chain couples TRBV28 to TRBJ1-1; tentative D call: TRBD1 (5 bases). The CDR3 has 14 amino acids. The ends were cut back, 5 bases at V and 8 bases at J, with 18 bases in the middle. Germline V gene sequence: CDR1 MDHEN, CDR2 SYDVKM. For the CDR3, the DNA is TGTGCCAGCAGTATCCCCTGGCTGGGGGGGGAAGCTTTCTTT. Translating it yields CASSIPWLGGEAFF. The full variable domain, with the rest looked up from reference TRBV28 and TRBJ1-1, is DVKVTQSSRYLVKRTGEKVFLECVQDMDHENMFWYRQDPGLGLRLIYFSYDVKMKEKGDIPEGYSVSREKKERFSLILESASTNQTSMYLCASSIPWLGGEAFFGQGTRLTVV.

The genes are TRBV30 and TRBJ2-2; the match to TRBD1 covers 8 bases. Germline loops: CDR1 GTSNPN, CDR2 SVGIG (reference sequence). There are 13 residues in the CDR3. V gave up 5 bases and J gave up 5 bases; unmatched junction bases: 4. CDR3 protein: CAWRTGGTGELFF. DNA for the CDR3: TGTGCCTGGCGTACAGGGGGGACCGGGGAGCTGTTTTTT.

The V call is TRBV6-5, the J call TRBJ2-5; D unresolved. The CDR3 is 13 residues long. V was shortened by 0 bases and J by 12 bases, with 14 bases between the two germline ends. Germline values: CDR1 MNHEY, CDR2 SVGAGI. The CDR3 coding sequence is TGTGCCAGCAGTTACTCGAAACCAGGCCCGAAGTACTTC. It encodes CASSYSKPGPKYF.

The table lists this clone with a count of one. This chain connects TRBV14 to TRBJ2-3; D is unclear. Germline-derived CDR1 and CDR2 are SGHDN and FVKESK. Trimming removed 5 bases from V and 0 bases from J, with 12 bases in between. The CDR3 has 15 amino acids. Here the CDR3 reads CASSIRVASTDTQYF. The DNA of the CDR3 is TGTGCCAGCAGCATTCGGGTAGCTAGCACAGATACGCAGTATTTT.

In its sample, this clone was seen once. This chain uses TRBV19 with TRBJ2-3; 9 nucleotides agree with TRBD2. V trimming: 1 base; J trimming: 6 bases; junction bases outside the gene matches: 5. There are 15 residues in the CDR3. From germline, CDR1 is LNHDA and CDR2 SQIVND (reference sequence). This CDR3 reads CASSIVGLAWDTQYF. The CDR3 nucleotides are TGTGCCAGTAGTATAGTTGGACTAGCGTGGGATACGCAGTATTTT.

This chain links TRBV5-5 with TRBJ2-5; 10 nucleotides align to TRBD2. Looked up from germline, CDR1 is SGHKS and CDR2 is YYEKEE (reference sequence). Trimming at V came to 1 base and at J to 5 bases, leaving 14 bases not matched to a gene. The CDR3 spans 18 residues. The CDR3 DNA sequence: TGTGCCAGCAGCTTGAGATCAAGCGGGGGGGCCTTTGGGGAGACCCAGTACTTC. Its translation is CASSLRSSGGAFGETQYF.

The gene calls are TRBV7-8 and TRBJ2-3; maybe TRBD2 (6 bases). V lost 3 bases to trimming and J lost 2 bases, with 9 bases between them. CDR3 size: 14 residues. The germline gives CDR1 SGHVS, CDR2 FQNEAQ. CDR3 protein: CASSFRGDTDTQYF. For the CDR3, the DNA is TGTGCCAGCAGCTTTCGCGGGGACACAGATACGCAGTATTTT.

The chain combines TRBV5-1 with TRBJ2-3, with D tentatively TRBD2 (6 bases). This CDR3 contains 16 residues. V was trimmed by 6 bases and J by 2 bases, leaving 19 bases between them. Looked up from germline, CDR1 is SGHRS and CDR2 is YFSETQ. The CDR3 spells CASTPDPGETTDTQYF. The CDR3 DNA reads as TGCGCCAGCACCCCAGACCCGGGGGAAACCACAGATACGCAGTATTTT. Together with reference TRBV5-1 and TRBJ2-3, the CDR3 gives the full variable domain: KAGVTQTPRYLIKTRGQQVTLSCSPISGHRSVSWYQQTPGQGLQFLFEYFSETQRNKGNFPGRFSGRQFSNSRSEMNVSTLELGDSALYLCASTPDPGETTDTQYFGPGTRLTVL.

The rearrangement joins TRBV10-2 to TRBJ1-6, with D unresolved. Between the trimmed V and J ends, which lost 3 bases and 4 bases, there was a span of 16 bases. The CDR3 extends over 17 amino acids. The V gene's germline CDR1 is WSHSY and CDR2 SAAADI. The CDR3 sequence is CASSDQPGGSYNSPLHF. The DNA of the CDR3 is TGCGCCAGCAGTGACCAACCGGGAGGGTCATATAATTCACCCCTCCACTTT.

The gene calls are TRBV14 and TRBJ2-5, with TRBD2 matching over 8 bases. The V and J ends lost 0 bases and 7 bases, in that order; junction bases with no gene match: 10. The CDR3 extends over 16 amino acids. Germline V lookup: CDR1 SGHDN, CDR2 FVKESK. The CDR3 spells CASSQDPAGVIGTQYF. The CDR3 DNA follows: TGTGCCAGCAGCCAAGATCCAGCGGGGGTTATAGGGACCCAGTACTTC.

This rearrangement joins TRBV25-1 to TRBJ2-2; possibly TRBD2 for D (5 bases). This CDR3 is 13 amino acids long. The germline gives CDR1 MGHDK, CDR2 SYGVNS. With 6 bases removed from V and 7 bases from J, the gap between germline ends came to 12 bases. The chain's CDR3 is CASSPFAGGELFF. DNA for the CDR3: TGTGCCAGCAGCCCCTTTGCGGGCGGGGAGCTGTTTTTT. Full variable domain (rest looked up from reference TRBV25-1 and TRBJ2-2): EADIYQTPRYLVIGTGKKITLECSQTMGHDKMYWYQQDPGMELHLIHYSYGVNSTEKGDLSSESTVSRIRTEHFPLTLESARPSHTSQYLCASSPFAGGELFFGEGSRLTVL.

V gene TRBV7-9 combines with J gene TRBJ2-1; D is perhaps TRBD1 (5 bases). The CDR3 spans 14 residues. Trimming cost V 4 bases and J 5 bases, with 12 bases left between them. The germline gives CDR1 SEHNR, CDR2 FQNEAQ (reference sequence). The CDR3 spells CASSSPTDHNEQFF. In DNA form, the CDR3 reads TGTGCCAGCAGCTCCCCGACAGATCACAATGAGCAGTTCTTC.

V is TRBV11-3 and J is TRBJ1-5; no clear D gene. The V gene's germline CDR1 is SGHNT and CDR2 YENEEA. There are 13 residues in the CDR3. V was pared by 0 bases and J by 7 bases, with 7 bases between. For the CDR3, the DNA is TGTGCCAGCAGCTTAGACCCGGGACAGCCCCAGCATTTT. As protein: CASSLDPGQPQHF. The full variable domain, rest sourced from reference TRBV11-3 and TRBJ1-5, is EAGVVQSPRYKIIEKKQPVAFWCNPISGHNTLYWYLQNLGQGPELLIRYENEEAVDDSQLPKDRFSAERLKGVDSTLKIQPAELGDSAVYLCASSLDPGQPQHFGDGTRLSIL.

This rearrangement joins TRBV27 to TRBJ1-2; no reliable D call. CDR3 size: 14 residues. Trimming cost V 3 bases and J 3 bases, with 11 bases left between them. CDR1 MNHEY and CDR2 SMNVEV come from the germline V gene (reference sequence). The CDR3 protein is CASSFGHRDYGYTF. CDR3 bases: TGTGCCAGCAGTTTCGGTCATAGAGACTATGGCTACACCTTC.

The J gene is TRBJ2-5, the V gene TRBV6-2 or TRBV6-3; D is perhaps TRBD1 (6 bases). The CDR3 spans 18 residues. The germline V gene has CDR1 MNHEY and CDR2 SVGEGT. V shed 2 bases and J shed 2 bases, with 21 bases lying between them. CDR3 sequence reads: CASSYPERSGTLQETQYF. The CDR3 DNA follows: TGTGCCAGCAGTTACCCAGAGCGATCCGGGACACTACAAGAGACCCAGTACTTC.

This clone was recorded once. The CDR3 sequence: CASRPRQGQETQYF. CDR3 in DNA: TGTGCCAGCAGACCCCGACAGGGGCAAGAGACCCAGTACTTC. The J gene is TRBJ2-5, the V gene TRBV2; 8 bases fit TRBD1. The J segment lost 2 bases and the V segment lost 6 bases, leaving 5 bases of the junction unmatched. The V gene's germline CDR1 is SNHLY and CDR2 FYNNEI. This CDR3 spans 14 amino acids.

A few counts support this clone. CDR3 protein: CASSLGHLGYSNQPQHF. The DNA of the CDR3 is TGTGCCAGCAGCTTGGGACACCTAGGCTATAGCAATCAGCCCCAGCATTTT. This sequence joins TRBV7-9 and TRBJ1-5, with D possibly matching TRBD1 (6 bases). Trimming took off 3 bases at V and 0 bases at J, with 15 bases between the two ends. Germline-derived CDR1 and CDR2 are SEHNR and FQNEAQ (reference sequence). The CDR3 runs to 17 residues. The full variable domain, with the rest looked up from reference TRBV7-9 and TRBJ1-5, is DTGVSQNPRHKITKRGQNVTFRCDPISEHNRLYWYRQTLGQGPEFLTYFQNEAQLEKSRLLSDRFSAERPKGSFSTLEIQRTEQGDSAMYLCASSLGHLGYSNQPQHFGDGTRLSIL.

This chain uses TRBV6-2 or TRBV6-3 with TRBJ1-1, with D hard to call. Germline V CDR1 and CDR2: MNHEY, SVGEGT. V shed 6 bases and J shed 4 bases, with 18 bases lying between them. The CDR3 totals 15 residues. The chain's CDR3 is CASSTDLVSSTEAFF. CDR3 sequence (DNA): TGTGCCAGCAGCACCGACTTAGTAAGTAGCACTGAAGCTTTCTTT.

V is TRBV7-2 and J is TRBJ2-1; 10 nucleotides align to TRBD2. With V trimmed by 3 bases and J by 10 bases, 6 bases remained unmatched. This CDR3 has 14 residues. Per the germline V gene, CDR1 is SGHTA and CDR2 is FQGNSA. CDR3 loop: CASSFGTSELEQFF. In nucleotides, the CDR3 is TGTGCCAGCAGCTTTGGGACTAGCGAATTGGAGCAGTTCTTC.

In DNA, the CDR3 is TGTGCCAGCAGCTCCCGGACAGGGGCCGGGGAGCTGTTTTTT. Encoded protein: CASSSRTGAGELFF. J is TRBJ2-2 and V is TRBV6-1, with TRBD1 matching 9 bases. The trim removed 6 bases at V and 6 bases at J, leaving 5 bases unmatched. The CDR3 runs 14 residues. From germline, CDR1 is MNHNS and CDR2 SASEGT.

The chain combines TRBV14 with TRBJ2-3, with TRBD2 identical over 14 bases. CDR1 is SGHDN and CDR2 is FVKESK in the germline V gene. The CDR3 consists of 16 residues. V gave up 4 bases and J gave up 13 bases; unmatched junction bases: 13. CDR3 coding DNA: TGTGCCAGCAGCCCAAGAGGACTAGCGGGGGGCCGGATCGAGTATTTT. Residues: CASSPRGLAGGRIEYF.

This clone has at least ten counts. The CDR3 spells CASSLTSGFEQFF. The CDR3 DNA reads TGTGCCAGCTCACTGACGAGCGGATTCGAGCAGTTCTTC. The chain is built from TRBV18 and TRBJ2-1; D might be TRBD2 (5 bases). Germline CDR1 is KGHSH and CDR2 is LQKENI. The CDR3 runs to 13 residues. The V end lost 4 bases, the J end lost 10 bases, and 14 bases lay between the germline ends.

V and J are TRBV4-3 and TRBJ2-5, with 13 bases matching TRBD2. V shed 1 base and J 4 bases; nucleotides not matched to a gene: 3. This CDR3 has 16 amino acids. Looked up from germline, CDR1 is LGHNA and CDR2 is YSLEER. CDR3 region: CASSQGTSGSGETQYF. The CDR3 coding sequence is TGCGCCAGCAGCCAAGGGACTAGCGGGAGTGGAGAGACCCAGTACTTC.

J is TRBJ1-1 and V is TRBV30, with D unresolved. Germline V gene sequence: CDR1 GTSNPN, CDR2 SVGIG (reference sequence). The germline V and J ends were trimmed by 5 bases and 2 bases, with 12 bases remaining between them. This CDR3 contains 13 residues. The CDR3 protein is CAWRGDYNTEAFF. Here the CDR3 DNA reads TGTGCCTGGCGCGGGGATTATAACACTGAAGCTTTCTTT.